The 6 T cell receptor beta chains below were found in one sample sequenced in a study of blood T cell repertoires in COVID-19. Using immunoSEQ multiplex PCR, the repertoire was profiled, and TCRdb retains in-frame clones only, with some absent. The data show approximately 190,000 clones, 80% seen once. Sequenced sample: peripheral blood. The receptors originated from a man aged 60-69 years with acute or convalescent COVID-19.

On this clone itself: This CDR3 is also generated by other DNA sequences in the sample. The V gene is TRBV18, the J gene TRBJ2-1; 13 bases line up with TRBD2. The CDR3 runs to 16 residues. Germline V lookup: CDR1 KGHSH, CDR2 LQKENI. After removal of 3 bases from V and 2 bases from J, the junction contained 1 base not matched to a gene. The CDR3 DNA reads as TGTGCCAGCTCACCGGGGACTAGCGGGACCTACAATGAGCAGTTCTTC. Protein sequence: CASSPGTSGTYNEQFF. The variable domain in full, completed from reference TRBV18 and TRBJ2-1, reads NAGVMQNPRHLVRRRGQEARLRCSPMKGHSHVYWYRQLPEEGLKFMVYLQKENIIDESGMPKERFSAEFPKEGPSILRIQQVVRGDSAAYFCASSPGTSGTYNEQFFGPGTRLTVL.

This clone showed up just a few times. This rearrangement joins TRBV10-2 to TRBJ2-1; 8 bases align to TRBD2. After removal of 6 bases from V and 4 bases from J, the junction contained 8 bases not matched to a gene. This CDR3 region has 15 residues. CDR1 is WSHSY and CDR2 is SAAADI in the germline V gene. CDR3 amino acids: CASSVLAAEYNEQFF. The CDR3 DNA reads as TGCGCCAGCAGCGTACTAGCGGCGGAGTACAATGAGCAGTTCTTC.

The chain employs TRBV7-2 and TRBJ2-2; 7 bases match TRBD2. The CDR3 loop spans 18 amino acids. CDR1 is SGHTA, CDR2 FQGNSA, per germline. With 5 bases clipped from V and 5 bases from J, the junction kept 17 bases outside the gene matches. The CDR3 DNA is TGTGCCAGCAGCCCAACCATGGATTGGGGGGGTCGTACCGGGGAGCTGTTTTTT. As protein: CASSPTMDWGGRTGELFF.

The chain couples TRBV6-5 to TRBJ1-1; TRBD1 might be the D (6 bases). The CDR3 consists of 15 residues. Trimming cost V 0 bases and J 6 bases, with 14 bases left between them. Germline CDR1 MNHEY, CDR2 SVGAGI. CDR3 nucleotides: TGTGCCAGCAGTTACTCGGCAGGGGTGGTGTCTGAAGCTTTCTTT. Its translation: CASSYSAGVVSEAFF.

The genes are TRBV29-1 and TRBJ2-7; TRBD2 is a possible D gene (5 bases). Trimming left V 4 bases short and J 5 bases short, with 15 bases between. The CDR3 runs 13 residues. Germline V gene data show CDR1 as SQVTM and CDR2 as ANQGSEA. The CDR3 DNA follows: TGCAGCGTTGTGGGTTCTGGGAGTAACGAGCAGTACTTC. Its translation is CSVVGSGSNEQYF.

J is TRBJ2-5 and V is TRBV2; 10 nucleotides line up with TRBD2. Germline V gives CDR1 SNHLY, CDR2 FYNNEI. This CDR3 spans 15 amino acids. V shed 3 bases, J shed 6 bases, and the junction held 7 bases outside the gene matches. The CDR3 nucleotides are TGTGCCAGCAGTGATTGGGGACTAGCGAGGCAGACCCAGTACTTC. This translates into CASSDWGLARQTQYF.